The rows below give T cell receptor beta chains drawn from one sample of a study of T cell responses to AZD1222 COVID-19 vaccine. TCRdb keeps only in-frame clones here, not all; method: immunoSEQ multiplex PCR. The table lists about 99,000 clones, around 91% of them singletons. The sample was peripheral blood, taken on day 0 of AZD1222 vaccination. These receptors all stem from an adult in good health. Each CDR3 is given with its conserved first and last residue. The D gene is left open where the match is weak. For some rows the clone size is stated as once, few or many, or as a class when expanded; others skip it.

-,TRBJ1-5,TRBV4-1,-,17,TGCGCCAGCAGCCAAGAGGGGCCAGGGTACGGCAATCAGCCCCAGCATTTT,CASSQEGPGYGNQPQHF
-,TRBJ1-5,TRBV6-6,-,14,TGTGCCAGCAGTTTGACAGTCAACAATCAGCCCCAGCATTTT,CASSLTVNNQPQHF
TRBD2,TRBJ2-2,TRBV2,few,14,TGTGCCAGCAGTCGGGGGACTACCACCGGGGAGCTGTTTTTT,CASSRGTTTGELFF
-,TRBJ2-1,TRBV3-1/TRBV3-2,-,12,TGTGCCAGCAGCCAAGAGTCGGATGAGCAGTTCTTC,CASSQESDEQFF
TRBD2,TRBJ2-4,TRBV28,-,14,TGTGCCAGCAGCCGGACTAGCGGCCAAAACATTCAGTACTTC,CASSRTSGQNIQYF
TRBD2,TRBJ2-5,TRBV30,-,13,TGTGCCGGGCGGACTAGCGGGCGGGAGACCCAGTACTTC,CAGRTSGRETQYF
TRBD1,TRBJ1-2,TRBV5-1,-,16,TGCGCCAGCAGCAGAGGTTCCGGGACAGCGGCCTATGGCTACACCTTC,CASSRGSGTAAYGYTF
-,TRBJ1-4,TRBV27,-,14,TGTGCCAGCAGTTTTCGGGGAACTAATGAAAAACTGTTTTTT,CASSFRGTNEKLFF
-,TRBJ2-1,TRBV27,-,17,TGTGCCAGCAGTTCCCCAACTCCAGGGGGGTCAGTCACGGAGCAGTTCTTC,CASSSPTPGGSVTEQFF
-,TRBJ1-2,TRBV30,-,14,TGTGCCTGGGAGAAGGGACGGTTTAACTATGGCTACACCTTC,CAWEKGRFNYGYTF
-,TRBJ1-1,TRBV7-2,-,15,TGTGCCAGCAGCACTCGTTGGGGGGGTAACACTGAAGCTTTCTTT,CASSTRWGGNTEAFF
-,TRBJ2-3,TRBV6-4,few,14,TGTGCCAGCAGTGACTCTCAGGGCACAGATACGCAGTATTTT,CASSDSQGTDTQYF
-,TRBJ2-1,TRBV7-2,-,14,TGTGCCAGCAGCTTAAGAGGGAGGTCGGATGAGCAGTTCTTC,CASSLRGRSDEQFF
-,TRBJ2-3,TRBV7-3,-,15,TGTGCCAGCAGCCTCCAGGGGGGGAGCACAGATACGCAGTATTTT,CASSLQGGSTDTQYF
-,TRBJ2-1,TRBV5-1,-,11,TGCGCCAGCAGTGACGACAATGAGCAGTTCTTC,CASSDDNEQFF
TRBD2,TRBJ2-1,TRBV4-1,few,17,TGCGCCAGCAGCCTCCCCACCCGGGGAGGGCATCACAATGAGCAGTTCTTC,CASSLPTRGGHHNEQFF
-,TRBJ1-5,TRBV6-5,-,14,TGTGCCAGCATCCGGGGGGTTAGCAATCAGCCCCAGCATTTT,CASIRGVSNQPQHF
-,TRBJ2-3,TRBV9,-,13,TGTGCCAGCAGCGCGTACGGGACAGATACGCAGTATTTT,CASSAYGTDTQYF
-,TRBJ1-2,TRBV27,-,14,TGTGCCAGCAGTTTAGTGTGGGGGGCGAAGGGCTACACCTTC,CASSLVWGAKGYTF
TRBD2,TRBJ2-7,TRBV27,-,16,TGTGCCAGCAGTATTCGCGGGGGGGGTCTGGGTTACGAGCAGTACTTC,CASSIRGGGLGYEQYF
-,TRBJ2-3,TRBV19,-,15,TGTGCCAGTAGTATAATCCCCCTGGCCGGTTTGACGCAGTATTTT,CASSIIPLAGLTQYF
-,TRBJ2-1,TRBV4-1,-,15,TGCGCCAGCAGCCAAGATAGGACGATTTACAATGAGCAGTTCTTC,CASSQDRTIYNEQFF
TRBD1,TRBJ1-1,TRBV30,-,15,TGTGCCTGGAGTGTACGGGGGACAGGGCGCACTGAAGCTTTCTTT,CAWSVRGTGRTEAFF
TRBD2,TRBJ2-3,TRBV5-1,-,19,TGCGCCAGCAGCTCAAACCCGGGACTAGCGGGAGGTCGGTCAGATACGCAGTATTTT,CASSSNPGLAGGRSDTQYF
-,TRBJ2-7,TRBV3-1/TRBV3-2,-,13,TGTGCCAGCAGCCAGAACAGGGTCAACGAGCAGTACTTC,CASSQNRVNEQYF
TRBD1,TRBJ2-7,TRBV10-1,-,13,TGCGCCAGCAGTGCCCTGACAGGGGGCGAGCAGTACTTC,CASSALTGGEQYF